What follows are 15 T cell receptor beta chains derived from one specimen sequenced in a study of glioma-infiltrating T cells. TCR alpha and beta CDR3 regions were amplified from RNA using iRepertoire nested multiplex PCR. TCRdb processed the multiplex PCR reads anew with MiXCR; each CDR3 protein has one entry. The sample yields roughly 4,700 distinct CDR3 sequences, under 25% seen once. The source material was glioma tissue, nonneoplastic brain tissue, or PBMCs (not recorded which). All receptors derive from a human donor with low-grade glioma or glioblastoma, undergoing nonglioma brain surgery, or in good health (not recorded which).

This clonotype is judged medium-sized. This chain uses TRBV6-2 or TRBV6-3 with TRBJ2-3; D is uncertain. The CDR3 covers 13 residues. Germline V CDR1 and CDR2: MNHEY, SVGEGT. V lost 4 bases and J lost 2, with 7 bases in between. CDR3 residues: CASSFPNTDTQYF. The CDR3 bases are TGTGCCAGCAGTTTCCCGAACACAGATACGCAGTATTTT.

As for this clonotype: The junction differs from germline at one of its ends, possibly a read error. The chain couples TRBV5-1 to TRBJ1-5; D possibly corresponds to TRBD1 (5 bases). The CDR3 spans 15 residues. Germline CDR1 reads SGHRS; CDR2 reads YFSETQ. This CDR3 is CASSLEGERNQRQHF. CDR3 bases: TGCGCCAGCAGCTTGGAAGGGGAGAGGAATCAGCGCCAGCATTTT. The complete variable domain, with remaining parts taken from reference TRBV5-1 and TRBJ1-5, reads KAGVTQTPRYLIKTRGQQVTLSCSPISGHRSVSWYQQTPGQGLQFLFEYFSETQRNKGNFPGRFSGRQFSNSRSEMNVSTLELGDSALYLCASSLEGERNQRQHFGDGTRLSIL.

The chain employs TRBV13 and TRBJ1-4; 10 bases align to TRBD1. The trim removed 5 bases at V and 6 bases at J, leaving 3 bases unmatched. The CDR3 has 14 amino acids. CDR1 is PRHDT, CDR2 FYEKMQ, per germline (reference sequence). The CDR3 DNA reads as TGTGCCAGCAGCCTCGGACAGGGGGATGAAAAACTGTTTTTT. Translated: CASSLGQGDEKLFF.

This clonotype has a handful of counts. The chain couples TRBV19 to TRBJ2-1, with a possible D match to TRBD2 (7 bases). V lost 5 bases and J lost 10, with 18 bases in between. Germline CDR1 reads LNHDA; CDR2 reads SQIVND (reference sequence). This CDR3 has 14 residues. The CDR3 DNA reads TGTGCCAGTAGTGGGGAGGGACAACGAAAGGAGCAGTTCTTC. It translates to CASSGEGQRKEQFF.

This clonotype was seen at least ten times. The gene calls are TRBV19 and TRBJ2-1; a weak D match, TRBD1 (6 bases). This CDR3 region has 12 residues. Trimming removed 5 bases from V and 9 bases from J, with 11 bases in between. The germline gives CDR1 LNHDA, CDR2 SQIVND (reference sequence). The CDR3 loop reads CASSLGQPEQFF. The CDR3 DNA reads TGTGCCAGTAGTCTAGGACAGCCTGAGCAGTTCTTC.

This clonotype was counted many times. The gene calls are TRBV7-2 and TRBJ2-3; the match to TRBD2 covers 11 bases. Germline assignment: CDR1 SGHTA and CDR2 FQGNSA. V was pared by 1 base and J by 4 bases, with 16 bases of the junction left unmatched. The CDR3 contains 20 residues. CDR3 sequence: CASSLEREGVSGGVPDTQYF. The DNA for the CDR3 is TGTGCCAGCAGCTTAGAGCGGGAGGGAGTTAGCGGGGGGGTGCCAGATACGCAGTATTTT.

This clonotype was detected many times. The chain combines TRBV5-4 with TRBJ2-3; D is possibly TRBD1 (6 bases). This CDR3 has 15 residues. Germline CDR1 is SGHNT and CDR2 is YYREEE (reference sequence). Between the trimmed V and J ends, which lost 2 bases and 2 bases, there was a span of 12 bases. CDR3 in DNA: TGTGCCAGCAGCTTCGTGGGGGCCCCCACAGATACGCAGTATTTT. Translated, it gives CASSFVGAPTDTQYF. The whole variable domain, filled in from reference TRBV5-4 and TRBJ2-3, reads ETGVTQSPTHLIKTRGQQVTLRCSSQSGHNTVSWYQQALGQGPQFIFQYYREEENGRGNFPPRFSGLQFPNYSSELNVNALELDDSALYLCASSFVGAPTDTQYFGPGTRLTVL.

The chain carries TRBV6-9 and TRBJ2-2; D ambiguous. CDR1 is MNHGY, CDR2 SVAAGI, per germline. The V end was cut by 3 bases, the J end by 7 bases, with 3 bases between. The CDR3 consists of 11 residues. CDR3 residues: CASSYYGELFF. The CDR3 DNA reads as TGTGCCAGCAGTTACTACGGGGAGCTGTTTTTT.

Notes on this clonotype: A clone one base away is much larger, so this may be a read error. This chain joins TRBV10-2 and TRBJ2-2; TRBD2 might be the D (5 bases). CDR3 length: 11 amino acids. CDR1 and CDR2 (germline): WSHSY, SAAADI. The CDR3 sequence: CASSDYGELSF. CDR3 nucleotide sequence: TGCGCCAGCAGTGACTACGGGGAGCTGTCTTTT.

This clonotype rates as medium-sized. The CDR3 loop reads CASHEGGISPLHF. CDR3 nucleotides: TGTGCCAGCCATGAGGGGGGCATTTCACCCCTCCACTTT. J is TRBJ1-6 and V is TRBV6-2 or TRBV6-3, with a possible D match to TRBD1 (6 bases). The germline V gene encodes CDR1 MNHEY and CDR2 SVGEGT. This CDR3 comprises 13 residues. The ends were cut back, 8 bases at V and 9 bases at J, with 14 bases in the middle.

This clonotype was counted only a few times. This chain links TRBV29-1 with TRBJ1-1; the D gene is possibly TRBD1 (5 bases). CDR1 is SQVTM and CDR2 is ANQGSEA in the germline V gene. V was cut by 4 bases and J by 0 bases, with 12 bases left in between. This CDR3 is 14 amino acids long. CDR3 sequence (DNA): TGCAGCGTTGTTCGGGGGGGTTTGAACACTGAAGCTTTCTTT. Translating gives CSVVRGGLNTEAFF.

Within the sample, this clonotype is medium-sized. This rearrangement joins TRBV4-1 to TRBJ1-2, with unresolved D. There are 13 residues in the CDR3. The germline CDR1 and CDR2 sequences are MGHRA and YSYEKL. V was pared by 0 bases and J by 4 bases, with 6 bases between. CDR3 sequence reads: CASSQERLYGYTF. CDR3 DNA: TGCGCCAGCAGCCAAGAACGGCTCTATGGCTACACCTTC.

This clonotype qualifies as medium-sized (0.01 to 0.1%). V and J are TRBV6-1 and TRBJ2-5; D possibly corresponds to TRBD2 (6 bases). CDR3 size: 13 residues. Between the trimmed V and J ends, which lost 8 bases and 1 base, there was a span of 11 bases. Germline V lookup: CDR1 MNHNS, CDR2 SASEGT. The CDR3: CASSRGLQETQYF. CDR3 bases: TGTGCCAGCTCACGGGGACTCCAAGAGACCCAGTACTTC.

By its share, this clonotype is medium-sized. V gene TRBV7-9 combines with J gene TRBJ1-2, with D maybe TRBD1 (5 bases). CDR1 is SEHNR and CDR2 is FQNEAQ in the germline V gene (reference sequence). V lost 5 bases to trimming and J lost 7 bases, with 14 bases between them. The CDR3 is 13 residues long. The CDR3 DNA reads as TGTGCCAGCAGCCTCCGGGACGAAAGTGGCTACACCTTC. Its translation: CASSLRDESGYTF.

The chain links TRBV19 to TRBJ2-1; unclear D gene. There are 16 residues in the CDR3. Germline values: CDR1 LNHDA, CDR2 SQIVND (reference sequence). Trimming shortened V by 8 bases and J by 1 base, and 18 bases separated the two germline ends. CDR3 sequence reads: CASGIAGLPSYNEQFF. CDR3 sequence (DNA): TGTGCCAGTGGAATTGCCGGGTTACCGTCCTACAATGAGCAGTTCTTC.